Following are 25 T cell receptor beta chains from one sample sequenced in a study of graft-versus-host responses after intestinal transplantation. Antigen specificity for these receptors is unknown. Some clones are missing from TCRdb's copy, which holds only in-frame ones; the method was immunoSEQ multiplex PCR. This sample has about 94,000 clones; roughly 91% occur once, and the top ten carry nearly 0.5%. The specimen was unstimulated CD8+ T cells sorted from spleen or lymph node cells, collected before intestinal transplant. The source is a human donor who received an intestinal transplant.

V usage is TRBV6-7 and J usage is TRBJ2-5; 7 bases map to TRBD2. TRBV6-7 carries the ORF label, with uncertain function. The CDR3 spans 15 residues. J was trimmed by 5 bases and V by 6 bases; bases with no gene match: 12. The CDR3 DNA sequence: TGTGCCAGCAGACGGGGGGTCCCCCACCGGGAGACCCAGTACTTC. This encodes CASRRGVPHRETQYF.

The rearrangement joins TRBV5-1 to TRBJ1-1; D perhaps matches TRBD1 (6 bases). The CDR3 is 13 amino acids. Trimming pared 0 bases from V and 7 bases from J, leaving 10 bases between. Germline CDR1 SGHRS, CDR2 YFSETQ. The CDR3 is CASSLGGQGEAFF. In DNA, the CDR3 is TGCGCCAGCAGCTTGGGGGGGCAGGGTGAAGCTTTCTTT.

The chain couples TRBV6-6 to TRBJ2-2; the match to TRBD1 covers 8 bases. V shed 2 bases, J shed 5 bases, and the junction held 7 bases outside the gene matches. The CDR3 contains 16 residues. The V gene's germline CDR1 is MNHNY and CDR2 SVGAGI (reference sequence). In DNA, the CDR3 is TGTGCCAGCAGTTACCCGTACAGGGGGTCTACCGGGGAGCTGTTTTTT. This translates into CASSYPYRGSTGELFF.

The chain combines TRBV28 with TRBJ2-1; 8 bases map to TRBD2. The V and J ends lost 4 bases and 3 bases, in that order; junction bases with no gene match: 11. CDR3 size: 17 residues. From germline, CDR1 is MDHEN and CDR2 SYDVKM. The CDR3 sequence: CASSSFRSGIDYNEQFF. The CDR3 DNA reads as TGTGCCAGCAGTTCTTTTCGTAGCGGGATTGACTACAATGAGCAGTTCTTC.

This rearrangement joins TRBV6-4 to TRBJ2-3; TRBD2 matches 8 bases. The CDR3 covers 14 residues. V lost 3 bases, J lost 1 base, and 0 bases stayed unmatched. Germline CDR1 MRHNA, CDR2 SNTAGT. Here the CDR3 reads CASSEAGGTDTQYF. CDR3 coding DNA: TGTGCCAGCAGTGAAGCGGGGGGCACAGATACGCAGTATTTT.

The chain recombines TRBV6-5 with TRBJ2-7; D possibly corresponds to TRBD2 (5 bases). The CDR3 is made up of 13 amino acids. The germline gives CDR1 MNHEY, CDR2 SVGAGI. Trimming removed 0 bases at V and 2 bases at J, with 5 bases between. As DNA, the CDR3 is TGTGCCAGCAGTTACTCGGAGGCCTACGAGCAGTACTTC. This codes for CASSYSEAYEQYF.

V usage is TRBV4-1 and J usage is TRBJ2-2; D uncertain. Trimming cost V 1 base and J 4 bases, with 10 bases left between them. Germline CDR1 and CDR2: MGHRA and YSYEKL. This CDR3 has 15 residues. CDR3 DNA sequence: TGCGCCAGCAGCCAAGGCGGCGGTCCCACCGGGGAGCTGTTTTTT. Translating it yields CASSQGGGPTGELFF.

The rearrangement links TRBV4-1 to TRBJ1-1, with D unresolved. The germline V gene encodes CDR1 MGHRA and CDR2 YSYEKL. The CDR3 length is 14 residues. Trimming took 1 base from V and 1 from J, leaving 7 bases between them. The chain's CDR3 is CASSQVSSNTEAFF. The CDR3 DNA reads TGCGCCAGCAGCCAAGTTTCCTCGAACACTGAAGCTTTCTTT.

CDR3 sequence (DNA): TGTGCCAGCAGCCTTTTAGACAGGAGGATTTTCTTT. Amino acids: CASSLLDRRIFF. The V call is TRBV7-9, the J call TRBJ1-1; tentative D call: TRBD1 (6 bases). CDR1 is SEHNR and CDR2 is FQNEAQ in the germline V gene (reference sequence). Trimming pared 5 bases from V and 13 bases from J, leaving 17 bases between. The length of the CDR3 is 12 residues. The variable domain in full, with the rest retrieved from reference TRBV7-9 and TRBJ1-1, is DTGVSQNPRHKITKRGQNVTFRCDPISEHNRLYWYRQTLGQGPEFLTYFQNEAQLEKSRLLSDRFSAERPKGSFSTLEIQRTEQGDSAMYLCASSLLDRRIFFGQGTRLTVV.

Comments on this clone: The sample holds other DNA sequences that translate to the same CDR3. The chain combines TRBV19 with TRBJ2-3; D remains ambiguous. V shed 2 bases and J shed 3 bases, with 6 bases lying between them. The CDR3 runs 13 residues. The germline V gene encodes CDR1 LNHDA and CDR2 SQIVND (reference sequence). The CDR3 DNA reads TGTGCCAGTAGTATAACCGGGACAGATACGCAGTATTTT. Encoded protein: CASSITGTDTQYF.

The chain links TRBV7-9 to TRBJ2-1, with D possibly being TRBD2 (6 bases). Germline CDR1 reads SEHNR; CDR2 reads FQNEAQ (reference sequence). V gave up 2 bases and J gave up 7 bases, with 12 bases separating them. The length of the CDR3 is 14 residues. The CDR3 DNA is TGTGCCAGCAGCTTACTGGCGGGAAGGAATGAGCAGTTCTTC. Translation: CASSLLAGRNEQFF.

This chain joins TRBV9 and TRBJ2-1, with TRBD2 matching 14 bases. There are 15 residues in the CDR3. CDR1 is SGDLS and CDR2 is YYNGEE in the germline V gene. With 3 bases clipped from V and 9 bases from J, the junction kept 5 bases outside the gene matches. As DNA, the CDR3 is TGTGCCAGCAGCGCCGGACTAGCGGGAGGTGGTGAGCAGTTCTTC. Amino acid sequence: CASSAGLAGGGEQFF. Filled out from reference TRBV9 and TRBJ2-1, the complete variable domain reads DSGVTQTPKHLITATGQRVTLRCSPRSGDLSVYWYQQSLDQGLQFLIQYYNGEERAKGNILERFSAQQFPDLHSELNLSSLELGDSALYFCASSAGLAGGGEQFFGPGTRLTVL.

The rearrangement links TRBV6-6 to TRBJ2-7; D gene ambiguous. CDR3 length: 12 amino acids. Trimming stripped 6 bases from V and 1 base from J, with 7 bases between. CDR1 is MNHNY, CDR2 SVGAGI, per germline (reference sequence). This chain's CDR3 is CASSRDSYEQYF. Written as DNA, the CDR3 is TGTGCCAGCAGCCGAGATTCCTACGAGCAGTACTTC.

J is TRBJ2-1 and V is TRBV7-6; D might be TRBD2 (5 bases). The CDR3 is 15 residues long. Germline lookup yields CDR1 SGHVS and CDR2 FNYEAQ. V was clipped by 5 bases and J by 10 bases, with 21 bases between them. CDR3 bases: TGTGCCAGCAGCGCCGGGGTATTGGGATCGGGGGAGCAGTTCTTC. This sequence encodes CASSAGVLGSGEQFF. Full variable domain (rest looked up from reference TRBV7-6 and TRBJ2-1): GAGVSQSPRYKVTKRGQDVALRCDPISGHVSLYWYRQALGQGPEFLTYFNYEAQQDKSGLPNDRFSAERPEGSISTLTIQRTEQRDSAMYRCASSAGVLGSGEQFFGPGTRLTVL.

This rearrangement joins TRBV5-8 to TRBJ2-7, with 7 bases lining up with TRBD1. This CDR3 comprises 15 residues. Trimming at V came to 0 bases and at J to 5 bases, leaving 8 bases not matched to a gene. Looked up from germline, CDR1 is SGHTS and CDR2 is YDEGEE. The CDR3 loop reads CASSLVGTDADEQYF. CDR3 coding DNA: TGTGCCAGCAGCTTGGTTGGGACAGACGCCGACGAGCAGTACTTC.

CDR3 bases: TGTGCCAGTAGTATGGGGCACATGTGGGGCTACACCTTC. Encoded protein: CASSMGHMWGYTF. This chain links TRBV19 with TRBJ1-2; the D gene is possibly TRBD1 (5 bases). The V end lost 3 bases, the J end lost 8 bases, and 13 bases lay between the germline ends. The germline V gene encodes CDR1 LNHDA and CDR2 SQIVND (reference sequence). The CDR3 is 13 residues long.

The J gene is TRBJ2-7, the V gene TRBV30; D ambiguous. V was clipped by 0 bases and J by 5 bases, with 11 bases between them. Per germline, CDR1 GTSNPN and CDR2 SVGIG (reference sequence). This CDR3 contains 13 residues. As DNA, the CDR3 is TGTGCCTGGAGTGTACTTAAAGGAGACGAGCAGTACTTC. This sequence encodes CAWSVLKGDEQYF.

The chain uses TRBV6-5 and TRBJ1-2; perhaps TRBD1 as D (6 bases). V gave up 5 bases and J gave up 7 bases, with 14 bases separating them. Germline V CDR1 and CDR2: MNHEY, SVGAGI. The CDR3 sequence is 13 residues long. The CDR3 reads CASSGTGRAGYTF. The CDR3 DNA reads TGTGCCAGCAGTGGAACAGGGAGAGCTGGCTACACCTTC.

This chain joins TRBV7-9 and TRBJ2-5; TRBD1 might be the D (5 bases). From germline, CDR1 is SEHNR and CDR2 FQNEAQ (reference sequence). Trimming took 1 base from V and 5 from J, leaving 8 bases between them. This CDR3 has 13 residues. CDR3 bases: TGTGCCAGCAGCTTAGGGGGCTCCGAGACCCAGTACTTC. This codes for CASSLGGSETQYF.

The J gene is TRBJ1-5, the V gene TRBV18; D unclear. Between the trimmed V and J ends, which lost 8 bases and 4 bases, there was a span of 12 bases. Germline loops: CDR1 KGHSH, CDR2 LQKENI. This CDR3 comprises 13 residues. CDR3 nucleotides: TGTGCCAGCCAGCAAGACGGGAATCAGCCCCAGCATTTT. Encoded protein: CASQQDGNQPQHF.

V and J are TRBV7-2 and TRBJ2-2, with D perhaps TRBD2 (6 bases). The V end was cut by 5 bases, the J end by 5 bases, with 12 bases between. The CDR3 runs 14 residues. CDR1 is SGHTA and CDR2 is FQGNSA in the germline V gene. The CDR3 reads CASSTRLGTGELFF. Here the CDR3 DNA reads TGTGCCAGCAGCACCCGACTAGGAACCGGGGAGCTGTTTTTT.

This chain uses TRBV19 with TRBJ1-5; 7 bases are shared with TRBD1. Trimming took 3 bases from V and 2 from J; bases not matched to a gene: 1. Germline-derived CDR1 and CDR2 are LNHDA and SQIVND (reference sequence). CDR3 size: 14 residues. In DNA, the CDR3 is TGTGCCAGTAGTATTCAGGGGGGCAATCAGCCCCAGCATTTT. It is translated as CASSIQGGNQPQHF. Based on the CDR3 plus reference TRBV19 and TRBJ1-5, the full variable domain is DGGITQSPKYLFRKEGQNVTLSCEQNLNHDAMYWYRQDPGQGLRLIYYSQIVNDFQKGDIAEGYSVSREKKESFPLTVTSAQKNPTAFYLCASSIQGGNQPQHFGDGTRLSIL.

The chain has TRBV7-9 and TRBJ2-1; D is undetermined. The CDR3 has 15 amino acids. The germline gives CDR1 SEHNR, CDR2 FQNEAQ (reference sequence). Trimming removed 5 bases at V and 0 bases at J, with 11 bases between. The CDR3 sequence is CASSDQVDSYNEQFF. The CDR3, as DNA: TGTGCCAGCAGCGATCAGGTTGACTCCTACAATGAGCAGTTCTTC.

About this clone itself: The sample holds other DNA sequences that translate to the same CDR3. This sequence joins TRBV9 and TRBJ2-3; 8 bases fit TRBD2. Germline V gives CDR1 SGDLS, CDR2 YYNGEE. The CDR3 spans 15 residues. V lost 0 bases to trimming and J lost 3 bases; unmatched junction nucleotides: 3. The CDR3 loop reads CASSVGGGPTDTQYF. For the CDR3, the DNA is TGTGCCAGCAGCGTAGGCGGGGGGCCGACAGATACGCAGTATTTT. The full variable domain, its missing parts supplied by reference TRBV9 and TRBJ2-3, is DSGVTQTPKHLITATGQRVTLRCSPRSGDLSVYWYQQSLDQGLQFLIQYYNGEERAKGNILERFSAQQFPDLHSELNLSSLELGDSALYFCASSVGGGPTDTQYFGPGTRLTVL.

V gene TRBV19 combines with J gene TRBJ2-5; TRBD2 agrees at 12 bases. TRBJ2-7 matches the DNA end more closely, so the J call is doubtful. The CDR3 extends over 14 amino acids. The germline CDR1 and CDR2 sequences are LNHDA and SQIVND (reference sequence). For the CDR3, the DNA is TGTGCCAGTAGTCCCACTAGCGGGAGGTACGAGCAGTACTTC. It yields the protein CASSPTSGRYEQYF.